This TCR beta chain was recovered during a study of blood T cell repertoires in COVID-19. Overall study context: The analysed material was cDNA or gDNA that came from T cells, B-cell-depleted T cells, or PBMCs.

This CDR3 contains 14 residues. Trimming left V 4 bases short and J 1 base short, with 9 bases between. Germline CDR1 SGHNT, CDR2 YYREEE (reference sequence). Original data processing: Nucleated cell counts were estimated from reference gene primer amplification. Profiling relied on immunoSEQ multiplex PCR, and the TCRdb table lists in-frame clones only, not all of them. V and J calls plus clone size are reproduced from that table; the DNA served to infer D and trimming. The table records about 110,000 clones, approximately 67% of them present only once. This clone was seen once. This chain uses TRBV5-4 with TRBJ1-3, with D possibly TRBD1 on 5 matching bases. The receptor comes from a woman aged 55-69 years with acute or convalescent COVID-19. Sequences were obtained from peripheral blood. CDR3 sequence: CASSRAGSGNTIYF. The CDR3 DNA reads TGTGCCAGCAGCAGAGCAGGGTCTGGAAACACCATATATTTT.